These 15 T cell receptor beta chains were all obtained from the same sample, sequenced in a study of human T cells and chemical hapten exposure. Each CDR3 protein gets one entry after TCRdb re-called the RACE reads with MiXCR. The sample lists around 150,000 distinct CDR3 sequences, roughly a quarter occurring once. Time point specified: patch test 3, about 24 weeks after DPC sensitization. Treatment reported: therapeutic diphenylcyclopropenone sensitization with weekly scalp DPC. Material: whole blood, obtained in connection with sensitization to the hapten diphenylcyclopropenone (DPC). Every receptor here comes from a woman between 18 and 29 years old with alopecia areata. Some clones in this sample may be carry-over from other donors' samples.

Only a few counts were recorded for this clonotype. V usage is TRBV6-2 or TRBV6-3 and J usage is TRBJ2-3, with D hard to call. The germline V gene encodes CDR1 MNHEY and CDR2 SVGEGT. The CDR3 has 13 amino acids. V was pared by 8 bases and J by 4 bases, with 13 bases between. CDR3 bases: TGTGCCAGCGGAGCAGGTTGGGCAGATACGCAGTATTTT. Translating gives CASGAGWADTQYF.

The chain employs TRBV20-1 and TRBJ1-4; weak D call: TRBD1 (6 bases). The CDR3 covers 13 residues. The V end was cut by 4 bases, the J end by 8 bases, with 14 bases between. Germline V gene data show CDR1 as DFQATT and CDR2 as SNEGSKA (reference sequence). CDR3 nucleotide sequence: TGCAGTGCTACCAGGGGAACGTCGGAAAAACTGTTTTTT. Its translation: CSATRGTSEKLFF.

CDR3 loop: CASSSSTGVFGELFF. The CDR3 DNA follows: TGTGCCAGCAGTTCGTCTACAGGGGTATTCGGGGAGCTGTTTTTT. This chain links TRBV7-2 with TRBJ2-2; 7 bases agree with TRBD1. Germline V lookup: CDR1 SGHTA, CDR2 FQGNSA. The ends lost 6 bases at V and 7 bases at J; junction bases unmatched: 11. CDR3 length equals 15 residues.

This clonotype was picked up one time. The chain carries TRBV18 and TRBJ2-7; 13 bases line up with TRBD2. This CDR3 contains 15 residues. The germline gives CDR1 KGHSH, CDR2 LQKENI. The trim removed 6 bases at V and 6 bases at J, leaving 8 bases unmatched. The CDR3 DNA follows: TGTGCCAGCTCCCCTACTAGCGGGAGGGCCCGCGAGCAGTACTTC. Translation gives CASSPTSGRAREQYF.

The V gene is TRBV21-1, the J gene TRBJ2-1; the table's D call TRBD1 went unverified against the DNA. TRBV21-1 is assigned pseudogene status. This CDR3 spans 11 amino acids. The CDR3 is CASSTDSLMIF. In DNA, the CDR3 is TGTGCCAGCAGCACTGACAGCCTCATGATCTTC.

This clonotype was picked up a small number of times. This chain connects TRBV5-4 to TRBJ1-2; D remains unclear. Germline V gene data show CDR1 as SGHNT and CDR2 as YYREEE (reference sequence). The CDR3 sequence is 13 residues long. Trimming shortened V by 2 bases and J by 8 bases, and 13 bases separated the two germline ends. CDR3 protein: CASSFPTSGGYTF. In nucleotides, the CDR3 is TGTGCCAGCAGCTTTCCTACCTCTGGGGGCTACACCTTC. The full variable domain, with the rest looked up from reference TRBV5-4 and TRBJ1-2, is ETGVTQSPTHLIKTRGQQVTLRCSSQSGHNTVSWYQQALGQGPQFIFQYYREEENGRGNFPPRFSGLQFPNYSSELNVNALELDDSALYLCASSFPTSGGYTFGSGTRLTVV.

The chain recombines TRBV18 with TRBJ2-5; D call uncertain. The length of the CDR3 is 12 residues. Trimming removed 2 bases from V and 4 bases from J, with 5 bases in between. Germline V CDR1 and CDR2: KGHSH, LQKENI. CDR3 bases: TGTGCCAGCTCACCATGGGGAGAGACCCAGTACTTC. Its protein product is CASSPWGETQYF.

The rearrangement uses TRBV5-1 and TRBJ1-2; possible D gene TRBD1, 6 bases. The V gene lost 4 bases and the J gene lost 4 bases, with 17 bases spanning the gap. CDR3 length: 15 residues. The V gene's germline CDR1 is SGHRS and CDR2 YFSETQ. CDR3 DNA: TGCGCCAGCAGCCTGAACAGGGTCGGAGCCTATGGCTACACCTTC. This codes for CASSLNRVGAYGYTF. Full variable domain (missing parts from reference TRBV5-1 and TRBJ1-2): KAGVTQTPRYLIKTRGQQVTLSCSPISGHRSVSWYQQTPGQGLQFLFEYFSETQRNKGNFPGRFSGRQFSNSRSEMNVSTLELGDSALYLCASSLNRVGAYGYTFGSGTRLTVV.

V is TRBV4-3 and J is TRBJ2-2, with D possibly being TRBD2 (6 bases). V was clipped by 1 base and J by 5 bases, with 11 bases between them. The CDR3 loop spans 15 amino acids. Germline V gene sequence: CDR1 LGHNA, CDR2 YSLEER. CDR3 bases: TGCGCCAGCAGCCAAGCGGGGGATATAACCGGGGAGCTGTTTTTT. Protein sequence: CASSQAGDITGELFF.

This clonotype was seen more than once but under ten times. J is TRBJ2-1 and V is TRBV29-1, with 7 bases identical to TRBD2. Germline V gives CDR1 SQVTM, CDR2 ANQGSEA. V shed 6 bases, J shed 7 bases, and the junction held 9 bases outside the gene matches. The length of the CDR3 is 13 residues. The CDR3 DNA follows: TGCAGCGTGGGGGGGGGTATCGGGAATGAGCAGTTCTTC. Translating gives CSVGGGIGNEQFF.

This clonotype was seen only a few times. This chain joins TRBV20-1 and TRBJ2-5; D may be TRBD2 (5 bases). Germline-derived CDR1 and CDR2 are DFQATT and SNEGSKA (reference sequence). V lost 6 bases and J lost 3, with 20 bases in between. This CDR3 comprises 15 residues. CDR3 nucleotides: TGCAGTGCCTCGATACCACTAGGCGCGAAAGAGACCCAGTACTTC. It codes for CSASIPLGAKETQYF.

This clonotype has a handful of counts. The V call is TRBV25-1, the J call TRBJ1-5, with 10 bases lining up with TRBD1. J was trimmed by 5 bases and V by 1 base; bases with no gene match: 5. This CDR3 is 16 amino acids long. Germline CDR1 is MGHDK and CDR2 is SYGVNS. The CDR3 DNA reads TGTGCCAGCAGTGAATTTGGGACAGGGGAGCATCAGCCCCAGCATTTT. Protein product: CASSEFGTGEHQPQHF.

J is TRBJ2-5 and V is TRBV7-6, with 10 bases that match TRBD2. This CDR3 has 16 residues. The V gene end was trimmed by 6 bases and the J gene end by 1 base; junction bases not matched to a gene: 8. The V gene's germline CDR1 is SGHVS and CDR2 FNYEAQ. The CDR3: CASRPVGLAAQETQYF. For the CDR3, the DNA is TGTGCCAGCAGGCCCGTCGGACTAGCGGCCCAAGAGACCCAGTACTTC.

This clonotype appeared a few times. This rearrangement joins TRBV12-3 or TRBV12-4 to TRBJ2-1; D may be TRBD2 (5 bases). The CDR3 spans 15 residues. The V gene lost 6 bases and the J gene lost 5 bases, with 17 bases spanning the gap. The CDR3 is CASSHRLLANNEQFF. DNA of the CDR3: TGTGCCAGCAGCCATCGACTGCTAGCTAACAATGAGCAGTTCTTC.

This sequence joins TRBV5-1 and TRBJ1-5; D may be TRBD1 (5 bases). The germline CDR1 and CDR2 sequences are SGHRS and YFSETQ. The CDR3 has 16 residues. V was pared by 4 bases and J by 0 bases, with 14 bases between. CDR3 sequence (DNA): TGCGCCAGCAGCGGCCTGACAGCATATAGCAATCAGCCCCAGCATTTT. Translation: CASSGLTAYSNQPQHF.